The clone carrying this TCR beta chain was observed at least ten times. Its antigen is undetermined. This entry is derived from a study of spatial heterogeneity in lung cancer. Notes on the study in general: The number of expanded tumor alpha and beta chains correlated with mutation number. Tumor T-cell coverage was an estimated 7% or so for alpha and 13% for beta chains.

V lost 0 bases and J lost 0, with 6 bases in between. Germline V gives CDR1 SGHRS, CDR2 YFSETQ. The CDR3 runs to 14 residues. Time point meaning: sample taken at primary tumor resection. The donor population consisted of approximately 68 patients with untreated, early-stage non-small cell lung cancer. Whole RNA, isolated from tumor, nontumor lung or frozen PBMC, was sequenced without prior sorting. MiXCR was run by TCRdb on the 5' RACE reads, yielding one entry per CDR3 protein. This table has approximately 9,700 distinct CDR3 sequences, about 7.8% appearing once. This chain connects TRBV5-1 to TRBJ1-1; D gene ambiguous. The receptor's source is a male donor with early-stage non-small cell lung cancer. This specimen consisted of lung tumor tissue, obtained at surgery. The CDR3 loop is CASSLGQMNTEAFF. Here the CDR3 DNA reads TGCGCCAGCAGCTTGGGGCAGATGAACACTGAAGCTTTCTTT. Supplemented by reference TRBV5-1 and TRBJ1-1, the full variable domain reads KAGVTQTPRYLIKTRGQQVTLSCSPISGHRSVSWYQQTPGQGLQFLFEYFSETQRNKGNFPGRFSGRQFSNSRSEMNVSTLELGDSALYLCASSLGQMNTEAFFGQGTRLTVV.